One T cell receptor beta chain is described in this entry. Profiling relied on immunoSEQ multiplex PCR, and the TCRdb table lists in-frame clones only, not all of them. The profile shows about 67,000 clones, around 80% of them singletons. These data originate in a study of PD-1 blockade in mismatch repair-deficient tumors. V shed 5 bases and J shed 10 bases, with 14 bases lying between them. CDR3 length equals 13 residues. The V gene's germline CDR1 is LNHDA and CDR2 SQIVND (reference sequence). The V gene is TRBV19, the J gene TRBJ2-2; tentatively, D is TRBD1 or TRBD2 (5 bases each). This clonotype was sampled from an adult with mismatch repair-deficient cancer. The sequencing here drew on peripheral blood, taken 2 weeks after starting pembrolizumab. CDR3 in DNA: TGTGCCAGTAGTGTGGGACGAAATGTGGAGCTGTTTTTT. Its protein product is CASSVGRNVELFF.